This T cell receptor (beta chain) came from a study of cytomegalovirus exposure and HLA in healthy donors (dated by TCRdb to 2015 to 2018). With regard to the full study: According to an earlier analysis of a few hundred of the donors, about 180 million T cells yielded roughly 110 million unique TCR beta sequences and roughly 280 Gb of sequence data. Because of strong linkage in the cohort, roughly five DR-DQ haplotypes were treated as single units for association and clustering. All discovery cohort repertoires had been generated using a single sequencing platform. About 300 gigabases of sequencing data and around 85 million unique TCR sequences made up an early release that covered about 640 HLA-typed donors. The number of donors typed differed by locus, with roughly 620-640 for A, B, C, DRB1 and DQB1, roughly 520 for DQA1, 606 for DPA1, and around 430 for DPB1. Among about 390 genotyped donors of the cohort, an average of approximately 240,000 unique TCR beta nucleotide sequences were sequenced per donor, 15% to 20% of them non-productive. In a later genetic analysis, genome-wide SNP genotypes for about three fifths of the roughly 670 donors were used, and that subset was treated as a discovery cohort. Of the roughly 420 genotyped donors, 81% were placed in the genetic ancestry cluster associated with self-reported Caucasian donors. In addition to the first cohort of about 650 subjects, a separate validation cohort of under 150 different subjects was used. The study aimed to test whether signatures of past pathogen exposure could be identified by cataloging public T cell receptors. An earlier analysis of around 580 of the donors used high-throughput TCR beta sequencing to judge whether each TCR beta V gene segment behaved as functional or pseudogenic. The study used immunosequencing to profile the T cell repertoires of approximately 640 subjects and linked those repertoires to cytomegalovirus serostatus. To predict cytomegalovirus infection status, the study combined high-throughput TCR immunosequencing, statistical association of individual TCRs with disease status, and machine learning. Class I and class II HLA loci were covered by the typing at four-digit resolution. In a later analysis, previously published TCR beta repertoires from 500 to 750 donors were re-analyzed and high-resolution HLA genotyping was added so that TCR occurrence patterns could be studied. Donor age, sex, ethnicity and CMV serostatus were collected together with the repertoire data. Rather than using new phenotypic data, the later analysis identified candidate immune exposures from TCR beta sequences and from how often those sequences occurred across donors. Overall study results and their limits: Three of the identified cytomegalovirus-associated TCR beta chains were confirmed in vitro to be specific for cytomegalovirus antigens. The sequencing pipeline was judged likely to have produced a cluster of highly shared sequence variants as a technical artifact. This cohort had only TCR beta chains sequenced, and the lack of alpha or paired-chain data limited which features could be detected. Across donors, most TCR sequences were observed very rarely, whereas some public TCRs were present in many individuals. In a later analysis, most CMV-associated TCR beta chains were found to appear HLA-restricted, with HLA associations seemingly driven largely by CMV exposure. A further reported finding was that TCR beta sequences accurately predicted the HLA-A and HLA-B alleles for most subjects in the first cohort. Linkage disequilibrium might explain the correlated functional status among segregating V segments, but an unknown experimental factor could not be ruled out. Because the 87-base-pair reads could not distinguish some IMGT-functional V segments, including TRBV6-2 and TRBV6-3, those segments were excluded. The authors suggested that the approach could potentially be generalized to other disease states and immunological phenotypes. Because HLA typing was missing for some donors at each locus, association tests included only the typed subset. CMV serostatus was the only immune exposure information available for the cohort. Cytomegalovirus status was reported to be diagnosed by the classifier with high specificity and sensitivity in both the original and validation cohorts. Roughly uniform sequencing depth across donors was assumed in presence/absence analyses, although this assumption may not hold. Assigning TCR associations to individual alleles was difficult when HLA alleles, especially DR and DQ, strongly co-occurred. An association between a missense DCLRE1C variant and V-gene and J-gene trimming of TCR beta chains was found in a later genetic analysis and replicated in an independent cohort. In a later analysis, TCR association rates were found to vary across HLA loci, with the most associated TCRs seen for DRB1 alleles and the fewest for HLA-C alleles. A later analysis reported that several top co-occurrence clusters appeared linked to parvovirus B19, influenza, CMV and Epstein-Barr virus. In the study, 150 to 200 TCR beta chains were listed as associated with cytomegalovirus. According to a later genetic analysis, donors in an Asian-associated ancestry cluster had fewer N-insertions in productive TCRs than the approximately 650-donor mean. The earlier analysis of about 600 of the donors excluded seventeen rarely observed V segments, including chromosome 9 orphons, because counts were too low. In a later analysis, HLA-associated TCR beta chains showed more clonal expansion and lower generation probabilities than non-associated chains that were equally common. In an earlier analysis of more than 450 of the donors, most TCR beta V segments were observed in productive rearrangements about 90% or about 30% of the time, broadly matching IMGT annotations. In a later analysis, 15,000 to 20,000 TCR beta sequences were associated with specific HLA alleles at a false discovery rate of 0.05.

For this chain, trimming is 5 bases at the V end and 4 bases at the J end, and the number of junction bases without a gene match is 4. CDR1 and CDR2, per the germline V gene (reference sequence), are SEHNR and FQNEAQ. Counted from cysteine to phenylalanine, this CDR3 has 14 amino acids. The sequence is cut down to CDR3 DNA, 42 bases in frame from base 1. The cohort comprised under 700 healthy bone marrow donors. At the time of sampling, every cohort member was nominally healthy, though immune exposures that went unrecorded were likely present. The donor was CMV seronegative and belonged to the group of 350 or so seronegative cohort members. A peripheral blood sample was collected from each donor, and TCR beta sequencing was performed on peripheral blood mononuclear cells. The Qiagen DNeasy Blood Extraction Kit was used to extract genomic DNA from the blood cell samples. The library was prepared using the immunoSEQ multiplex PCR assay. For the multiplex PCR, a mixture combining 60 forward primers for TCR Vbeta segments and 13 reverse primers for TCR Jbeta segments was used. The CDR3 region of rearranged TCR beta genes was amplified from genomic DNA by a multiplex PCR assay. The amplified TCR beta libraries were sequenced on the Illumina HiSeq System as 87-base-pair reads. Concerning the study's data processing: In a later analysis, 70 million to 95 million unique TCR beta chains were counted across the 500 to 850 repertoires, and around 11 million of these chains were shared by at least two donors. Raw reads were error-corrected and collapsed into unique sequences with a nearest-neighbor algorithm that merged closely related sequences to remove PCR and sequencing errors. V, D and J gene segments were assigned by aligning CDR3 sequences to IMGT reference sequences. For a sequence to be retained, a match of at least six nucleotides was required to both a V gene segment and a J gene segment. Rearrangements were called productive when the CDR3 lacked stop codons and stayed in frame with V and J; all others were non-productive. CDR3 was defined according to IMGT convention as the region running from the second conserved V-encoded cysteine to the conserved J-encoded phenylalanine. Sequences without an unambiguous match to a single V gene segment were excluded from the earlier analysis of almost 600 of the donors. In an earlier analysis of some 590 of the donors, a V segment was called functional when productive rearrangements were above 56.7%, and segregating when the standard deviation between donors exceeded 5%. A statistical classification framework was built to diagnose cytomegalovirus status from the catalog of TCR beta chain sequences. V and J gene assignment, in a later analysis, came from comparing TCR nucleotide sequences with IMGT/GENE-DB human TR gene sequences. In a later analysis, CDR3 sequences and most-parsimonious VDJ recombination scenarios were assigned using the TCRdist pipeline. In a later analysis, every TCR beta chain was defined by the combination of its CDR3 amino acid sequence and its V-gene family, and reads without a unique V-gene family were dropped. A later analysis removed several hundred highly shared, low-generation-probability nucleotide sequences to deal with suspected cross-contamination and a sequencing artifact. In a later analysis, a clonal expansion index for each public chain was calculated from normalized within-repertoire ranks of inferred template counts. In a later analysis, generation probabilities were computed with a VDJ recombination model fitted to out-of-frame rearrangements, and the resulting probabilities were checked against IGoR. In a later analysis, hypergeometric tests were used to score TCR-TCR, TCR-HLA and TCR-CMV co-occurrence, with a repertoire-size bias correction applied to TCR pairs. In a later analysis, false discovery rates were estimated by permuting HLA or CMV assignments 20 times. A later analysis grouped co-occurring TCRs with DBSCAN, adding TCRdist sequence similarity when clustering within HLA-allele-positive subsets. For co-occurrence clustering, repertoires with fewer than 30,000 or more than 120,000 public chains were excluded, along with roughly five repertoires with anomalous nucleotide sharing. Sourced from immuneACCESS, this table was stored by TCRdb with only in-frame sequences that have V and J called. A share of the clones is absent; for the studies checked, an unresolved V gene accounts for under half, and the remainder has no known explanation. V, J and clone size are those of that table, while D and trimming were read from the DNA. Here the sample has about 190,000 clones; around 87% occur a single time. Roughly 1.8% of the sample belongs to the ten largest clones.

Concerning this clone: Its antigen is not yet known. Qualities for individual bases were not recorded, and no much larger clone is one base off.

This receptor chain uses TRBV7-9 and TRBJ2-2; 7 central nucleotides agree with TRBD1. The sample was PBMCs. The origin of this receptor is a woman aged 18-29 years in good health and CMV-seronegative. The DNA is as follows: TGTGCCAGCAGCATAAGACAGGGCACCGGGGAGCTGTTTTTT. It encodes CASSIRQGTGELFF.